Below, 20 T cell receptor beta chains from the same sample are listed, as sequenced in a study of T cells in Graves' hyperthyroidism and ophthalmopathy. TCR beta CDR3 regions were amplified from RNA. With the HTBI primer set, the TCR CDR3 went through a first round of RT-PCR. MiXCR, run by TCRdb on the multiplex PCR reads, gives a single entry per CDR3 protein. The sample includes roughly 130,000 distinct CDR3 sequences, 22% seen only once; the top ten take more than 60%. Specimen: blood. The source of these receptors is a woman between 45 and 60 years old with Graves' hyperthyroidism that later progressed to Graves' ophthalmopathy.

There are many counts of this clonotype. The CDR3 region is CASSPRLAGGSYNEQFF. The CDR3 DNA reads TGTGCCAGCTCACCAAGACTAGCGGGAGGATCCTACAATGAGCAGTTCTTC. This chain links TRBV18 with TRBJ2-1; 13 nucleotides line up with TRBD2. With V trimmed by 2 bases and J by 1 base, 2 bases remained unmatched. The CDR3 spans 17 residues. CDR1 KGHSH and CDR2 LQKENI come from the germline V gene. Full variable domain (rest looked up from reference TRBV18 and TRBJ2-1): NAGVMQNPRHLVRRRGQEARLRCSPMKGHSHVYWYRQLPEEGLKFMVYLQKENIIDESGMPKERFSAEFPKEGPSILRIQQVVRGDSAAYFCASSPRLAGGSYNEQFFGPGTRLTVL.

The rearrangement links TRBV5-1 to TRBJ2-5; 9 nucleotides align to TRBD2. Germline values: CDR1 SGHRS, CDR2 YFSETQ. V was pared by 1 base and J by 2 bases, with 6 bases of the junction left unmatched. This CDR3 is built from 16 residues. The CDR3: CASSLSSGRRQETQYF. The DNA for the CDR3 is TGCGCCAGCAGCTTGAGTAGCGGGAGACGGCAAGAGACCCAGTACTTC.

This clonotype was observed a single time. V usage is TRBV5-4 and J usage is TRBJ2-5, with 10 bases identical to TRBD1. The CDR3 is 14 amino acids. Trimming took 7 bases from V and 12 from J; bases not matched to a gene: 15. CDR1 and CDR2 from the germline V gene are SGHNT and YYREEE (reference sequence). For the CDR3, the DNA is TGTGCCAGCCGCCCGGGACAGGGGCCATTGCGGGAGTACTTC. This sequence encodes CASRPGQGPLREYF.

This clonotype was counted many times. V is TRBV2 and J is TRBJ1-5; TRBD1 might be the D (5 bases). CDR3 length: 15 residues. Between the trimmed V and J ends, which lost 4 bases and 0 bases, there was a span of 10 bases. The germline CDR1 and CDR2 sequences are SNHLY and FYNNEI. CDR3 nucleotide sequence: TGTGCCAGCAGTGGTACAGGCTATAGCAATCAGCCCCAGCATTTT. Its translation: CASSGTGYSNQPQHF.

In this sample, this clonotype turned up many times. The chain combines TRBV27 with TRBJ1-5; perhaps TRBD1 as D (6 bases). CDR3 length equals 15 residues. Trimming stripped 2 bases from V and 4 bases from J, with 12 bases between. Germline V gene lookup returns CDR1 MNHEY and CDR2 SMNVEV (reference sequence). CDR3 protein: CASSLTTGLNQPQHF. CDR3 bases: TGTGCCAGCAGTTTAACGACAGGCCTTAATCAGCCCCAGCATTTT.

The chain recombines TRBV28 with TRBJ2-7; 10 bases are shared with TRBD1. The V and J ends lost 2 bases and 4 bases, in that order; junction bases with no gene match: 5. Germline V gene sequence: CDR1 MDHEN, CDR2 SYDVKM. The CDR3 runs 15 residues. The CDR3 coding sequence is TGTGCCAGCAGTTTAGACAGGGGGCAATTATACGAGCAGTACTTC. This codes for CASSLDRGQLYEQYF.

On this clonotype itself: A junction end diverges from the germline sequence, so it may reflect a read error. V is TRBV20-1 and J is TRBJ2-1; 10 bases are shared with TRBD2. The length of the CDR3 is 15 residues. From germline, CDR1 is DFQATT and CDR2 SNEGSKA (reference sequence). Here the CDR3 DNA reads TGCAGTGCAGATACCCCTAGCGGGAGTTACAATGAGCAGTCCTTC. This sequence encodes CSADTPSGSYNEQSF.

CDR3 residues: CSARDRRPDRRTNEKLFF. Written as DNA, the CDR3 is TGCAGTGCTAGAGATCGCCGTCCCGACAGGAGAACTAATGAAAAACTGTTTTTT. This chain uses TRBV20-1 with TRBJ1-4, with D possibly TRBD1 on 6 matching bases. The CDR3 is 18 residues long. V was pared by 0 bases and J by 1 base, with 18 bases between. Germline lookup yields CDR1 DFQATT and CDR2 SNEGSKA (reference sequence).

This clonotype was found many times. The CDR3 reads CASSCRQGAYGTDTQYF. Here the CDR3 DNA reads TGTGCCAGCAGCTGTCGACAGGGGGCGTATGGCACAGATACGCAGTATTTT. The chain recombines TRBV7-3 with TRBJ2-3; 10 nucleotides align to TRBD1. The V gene end was trimmed by 4 bases and the J gene end by 1 base; junction bases not matched to a gene: 8. This CDR3 has 17 amino acids. Germline V gene lookup returns CDR1 SGHTA and CDR2 FQGTGA.

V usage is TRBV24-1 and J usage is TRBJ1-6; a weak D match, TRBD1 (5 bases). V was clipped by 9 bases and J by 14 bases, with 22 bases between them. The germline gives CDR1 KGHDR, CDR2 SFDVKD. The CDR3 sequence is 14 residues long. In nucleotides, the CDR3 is TGTGCCACCGGAAAAGGGGAGACAGCGGGAACCCTCCACTTT. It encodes CATGKGETAGTLHF.

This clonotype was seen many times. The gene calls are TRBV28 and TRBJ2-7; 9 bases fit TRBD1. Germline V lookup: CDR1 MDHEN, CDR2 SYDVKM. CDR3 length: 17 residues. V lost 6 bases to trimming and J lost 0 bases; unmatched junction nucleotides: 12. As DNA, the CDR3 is TGTGCCAGCAGCTTAGGTATTATGGGACAGGGCTCCTACGAGCAGTACTTC. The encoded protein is CASSLGIMGQGSYEQYF.

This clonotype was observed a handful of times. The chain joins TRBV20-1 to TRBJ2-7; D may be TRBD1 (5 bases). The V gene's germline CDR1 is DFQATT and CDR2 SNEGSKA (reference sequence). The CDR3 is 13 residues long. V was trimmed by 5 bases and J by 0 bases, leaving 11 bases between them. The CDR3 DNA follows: TGCAGTGCTCCGGACACCAGCTCCTACGAGCAGTACTTC. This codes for CSAPDTSSYEQYF.

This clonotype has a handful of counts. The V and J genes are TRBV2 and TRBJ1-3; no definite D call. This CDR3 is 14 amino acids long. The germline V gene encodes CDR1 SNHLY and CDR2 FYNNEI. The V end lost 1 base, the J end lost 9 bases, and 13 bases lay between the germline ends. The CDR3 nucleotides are TGTGCCAGCAGTGAAGTACCGGGAGGAGGCACCATATATTTT. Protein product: CASSEVPGGGTIYF.

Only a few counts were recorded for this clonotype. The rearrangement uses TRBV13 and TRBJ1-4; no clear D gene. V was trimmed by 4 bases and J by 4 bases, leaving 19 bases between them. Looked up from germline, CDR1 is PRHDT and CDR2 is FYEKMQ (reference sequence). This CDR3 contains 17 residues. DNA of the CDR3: TGTGCCAGCAGCTCCGTCGGCGTCCCCCGGATTAATGAAAAACTGTTTTTT. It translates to CASSSVGVPRINEKLFF.

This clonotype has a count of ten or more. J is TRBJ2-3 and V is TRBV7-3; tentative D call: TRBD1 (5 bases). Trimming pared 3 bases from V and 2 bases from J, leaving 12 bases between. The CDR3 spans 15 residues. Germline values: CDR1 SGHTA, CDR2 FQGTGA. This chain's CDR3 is CASSFGSRATDTQYF. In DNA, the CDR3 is TGTGCCAGCAGCTTTGGGTCCAGGGCCACAGATACGCAGTATTTT.

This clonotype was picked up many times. The CDR3 reads CASSFVQGRLSYEQYF. CDR3 nucleotide sequence: TGTGCCAGCAGTTTCGTACAGGGCCGTCTCTCCTACGAGCAGTACTTC. The V call is TRBV28, the J call TRBJ2-7, with D tentatively TRBD1 (6 bases). CDR1 is MDHEN, CDR2 SYDVKM, per germline. Trimming stripped 3 bases from V and 0 bases from J, with 15 bases between. The CDR3 has 16 amino acids.

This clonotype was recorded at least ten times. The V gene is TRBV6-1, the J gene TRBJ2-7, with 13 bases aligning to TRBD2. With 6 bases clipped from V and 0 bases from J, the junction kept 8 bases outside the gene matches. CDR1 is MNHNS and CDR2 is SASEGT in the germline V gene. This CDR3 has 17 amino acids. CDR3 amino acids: CASSPGTSGTFSYEQYF. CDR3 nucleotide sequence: TGTGCCAGCAGCCCAGGGACTAGCGGGACCTTCTCCTACGAGCAGTACTTC.

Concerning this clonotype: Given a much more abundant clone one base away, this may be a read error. CDR3 coding DNA: TGTGCCAGCAGCCGTGGGACTAGCGGGCCCACAGATGCGCAGTATTTT. This codes for CASSRGTSGPTDAQYF. The rearrangement links TRBV5-5 to TRBJ2-3, with TRBD2 identical over 12 bases. Germline V gene sequence: CDR1 SGHKS, CDR2 YYEKEE (reference sequence). The CDR3 contains 16 residues.

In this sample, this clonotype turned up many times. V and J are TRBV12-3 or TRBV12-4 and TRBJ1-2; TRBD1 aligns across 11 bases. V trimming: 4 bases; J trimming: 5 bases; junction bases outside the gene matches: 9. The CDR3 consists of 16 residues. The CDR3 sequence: CASSSRGTGGGYGYTF. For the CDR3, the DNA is TGTGCCAGCAGTTCGAGGGGGACAGGGGGAGGTTATGGCTACACCTTC.

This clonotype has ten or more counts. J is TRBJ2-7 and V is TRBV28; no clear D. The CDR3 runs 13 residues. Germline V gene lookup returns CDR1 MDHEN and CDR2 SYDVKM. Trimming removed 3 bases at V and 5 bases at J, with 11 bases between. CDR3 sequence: CASSFQMGNEQYF. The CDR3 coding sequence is TGTGCCAGCAGTTTTCAGATGGGAAACGAGCAGTACTTC.